The text below deals with one TCR beta chain. Its antigen is unknown. Germline V gives CDR1 DFQATT, CDR2 SNEGSKA (reference sequence). Trimming removed 6 bases at V and 2 bases at J, with 11 bases between. This CDR3 spans 12 amino acids. TCRdb itself ran the RT-PCR reads through MiXCR, one entry per CDR3 protein. The data show 250,000 to 350,000 distinct CDR3 sequences, roughly 22% seen once. The data were taken from a study of response to subunit inactivated influenza vaccine. Broader study findings: Each seasonal influenza vaccination recruits few new T cells, the authors suggested.

The V and J genes are TRBV20-1 and TRBJ2-7, with a weak D call TRBD1 (6 bases). The sequence derives from a man in his fifties or sixties who received an inactivated influenza vaccine. This specimen was PBMCs from blood, taken approximately 20 months after vaccination. The CDR3 loop reads CSADRTTYEQYF. The CDR3 nucleotides read TGCAGTGCCGACAGGACCACCTACGAGCAGTACTTC.